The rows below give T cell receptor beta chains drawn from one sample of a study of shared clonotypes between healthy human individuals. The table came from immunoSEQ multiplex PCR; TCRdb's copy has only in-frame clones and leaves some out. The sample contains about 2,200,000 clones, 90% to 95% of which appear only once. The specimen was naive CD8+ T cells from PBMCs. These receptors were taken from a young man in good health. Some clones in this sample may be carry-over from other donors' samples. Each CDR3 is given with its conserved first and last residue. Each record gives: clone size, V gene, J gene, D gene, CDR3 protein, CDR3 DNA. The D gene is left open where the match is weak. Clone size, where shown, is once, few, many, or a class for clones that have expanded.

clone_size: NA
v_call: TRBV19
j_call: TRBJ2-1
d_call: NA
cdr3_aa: CASSHQVRDNQFF
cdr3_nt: TGTGCCAGTTCCCACCAAGTGCGGGACAATCAGTTCTTC

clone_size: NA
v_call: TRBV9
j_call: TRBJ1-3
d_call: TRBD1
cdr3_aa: CASSVEGTARNTIYF
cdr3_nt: TGTGCCAGCAGCGTAGAGGGGACAGCACGAAACACCATATATTTT

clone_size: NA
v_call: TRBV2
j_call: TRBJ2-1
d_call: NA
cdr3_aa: CASSVLLGEQFF
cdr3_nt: TGTGCCAGCAGTGTCCTCTTGGGTGAGCAGTTCTTC

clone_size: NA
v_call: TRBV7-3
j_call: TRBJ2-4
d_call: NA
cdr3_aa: CASSLDGPLAKNIQYF
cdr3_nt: TGTGCCAGCAGCTTAGACGGGCCACTAGCCAAAAACATTCAGTACTTC

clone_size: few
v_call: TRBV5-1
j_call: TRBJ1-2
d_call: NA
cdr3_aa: CASSWQGSGGYTF
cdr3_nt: TGCGCCAGCAGCTGGCAGGGGTCTGGCGGCTACACCTTC

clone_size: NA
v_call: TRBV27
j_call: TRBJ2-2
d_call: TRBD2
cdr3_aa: CASSLSEGLAGYSSPGELFF
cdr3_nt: TGTGCCAGCAGTTTATCAGAAGGACTAGCGGGATACTCTTCACCCGGGGAGCTGTTTTTT

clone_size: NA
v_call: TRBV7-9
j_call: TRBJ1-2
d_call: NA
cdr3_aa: CASSLSEVNYGYTF
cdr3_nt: TGTGCCAGCAGCTTATCTGAGGTTAACTATGGCTACACCTTC

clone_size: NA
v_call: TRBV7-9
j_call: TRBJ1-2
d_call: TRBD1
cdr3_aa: CASRVPQGAYGYTF
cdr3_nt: TGTGCCAGCAGAGTCCCCCAGGGGGCCTATGGCTACACCTTC

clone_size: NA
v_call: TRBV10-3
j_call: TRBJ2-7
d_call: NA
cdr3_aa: CAISESIGNEQYF
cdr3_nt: TGTGCCATCAGTGAGTCGATCGGGAACGAGCAGTACTTC

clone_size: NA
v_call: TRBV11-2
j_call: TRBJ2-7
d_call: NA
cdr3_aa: CASSLEIQDGQYF
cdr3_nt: TGTGCCAGCAGCTTAGAGATCCAGGACGGGCAGTACTTC

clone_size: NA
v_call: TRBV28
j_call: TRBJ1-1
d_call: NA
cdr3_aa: CASSFRAGHPEAFF
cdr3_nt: TGTGCCAGCAGTTTTAGGGCAGGGCACCCTGAAGCTTTCTTT

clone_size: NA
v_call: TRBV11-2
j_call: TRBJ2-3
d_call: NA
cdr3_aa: CASRSFPDTQYF
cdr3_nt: TGTGCCAGCAGATCGTTTCCAGATACGCAGTATTTT

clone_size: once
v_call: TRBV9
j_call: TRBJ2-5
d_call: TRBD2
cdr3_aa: CASSARTSGSEETQYF
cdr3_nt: TGTGCCAGCAGCGCCAGGACTAGCGGGAGTGAGGAGACCCAGTACTTC

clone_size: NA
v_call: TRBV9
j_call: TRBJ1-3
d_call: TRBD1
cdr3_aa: CASSAGQGNGNTIYF
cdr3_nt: TGTGCCAGCAGCGCGGGACAGGGAAATGGAAACACCATATATTTT